This T cell receptor beta chain was sequenced for a study of monozygotic twins with inflammatory bowel disease. A total RNA quantity of 3500 ng went into each TCR library. One entry per CDR3 protein, without DNA, is what TCRdb gives after re-calling the 5' RACE reads. This listing includes around 210,000 distinct CDR3 sequences. The CDR3 runs 14 residues. Germline V gene data show CDR1 as SGHTA and CDR2 as FQGNSA. Unsorted whole blood yielded the total RNA, with T cells left unselected. V gene TRBV7-2 combines with J gene TRBJ1-5. This sequence originates from a human donor with ulcerative colitis or Crohn's disease, or a healthy co-twin of an affected twin (not recorded which). The sequenced material came from blood. The CDR3 region is CASSLAGHNQPQHF.